A single sample gave rise to the 28 T cell receptor beta chains below, sequenced in a study of blood T cell repertoires in COVID-19 (dated by TCRdb to 2018 to 2021). Libraries were made using the immunoSEQ multiplex PCR assay. TCRdb limited this immuneACCESS table to in-frame rearrangements with V and J called. A share of clones is missing; checked studies link under half to unresolved V genes, and the rest is unexplained. The sample data list 150,000 to 200,000 clones, and roughly four fifths of these were observed just once. Approximately 12% of the sample is held by the ten biggest clonotypes. The sequencing sample was made of peripheral blood. All receptors derive from a woman of 80 years or more with COVID-19, enrolled during active disease.

This chain connects TRBV27 to TRBJ1-1, with TRBD1 as a possible D gene (6 bases). CDR3 length equals 13 residues. V was cut by 3 bases and J by 9 bases, with 14 bases left in between. Germline lookup yields CDR1 MNHEY and CDR2 SMNVEV (reference sequence). As DNA, the CDR3 is TGTGCCAGCAGTTTGGCCGGGACAAAAAAAGCTTTCTTT. Translated: CASSLAGTKKAFF.

The CDR3: CASSTGLAVSYNEQFF. Written as DNA, the CDR3 is TGTGCCAGCAGCACCGGACTAGCGGTCTCCTACAATGAGCAGTTCTTC. V and J are TRBV9 and TRBJ2-1; 10 bases agree with TRBD2. The germline V gene encodes CDR1 SGDLS and CDR2 YYNGEE. J was trimmed by 0 bases and V by 4 bases; bases with no gene match: 4. The CDR3 sequence is 16 residues long.

This chain links TRBV28 with TRBJ1-2, with D possibly matching TRBD1 (5 bases). The CDR3 has 13 amino acids. Germline assignment: CDR1 MDHEN and CDR2 SYDVKM. V was clipped by 3 bases and J by 3 bases, with 8 bases between them. The CDR3 bases are TGTGCCAGCAGTTTGGGCAGGGACTATGGCTACACCTTC. Protein: CASSLGRDYGYTF.

The chain combines TRBV19 with TRBJ1-1, with D maybe TRBD1 (5 bases). The germline V and J ends were trimmed by 2 bases and 1 base, with 8 bases remaining between them. Germline CDR1 is LNHDA and CDR2 is SQIVND (reference sequence). The CDR3 consists of 14 residues. CDR3 coding DNA: TGTGCCAGTAGTATAAGGGGCACGAACACTGAAGCTTTCTTT. It yields the protein CASSIRGTNTEAFF.

In DNA, the CDR3 is TGTGCCAGCAGCGTAGCCCCGACAGGGGCCACTGAAGCTTTCTTT. Translating gives CASSVAPTGATEAFF. This chain joins TRBV9 and TRBJ1-1, with 8 positions matching TRBD1. V gave up 0 bases and J gave up 4 bases; unmatched junction bases: 5. The germline V gene encodes CDR1 SGDLS and CDR2 YYNGEE. This CDR3 is 15 amino acids long.

In DNA form, the CDR3 reads TGCGCCAGCACCCGAGACAGGGGAAACACTGAAGCTTTCTTT. The encoded protein is CASTRDRGNTEAFF. V usage is TRBV5-1 and J usage is TRBJ1-1, with TRBD1 matching over 8 bases. The V gene end was trimmed by 6 bases and the J gene end by 2 bases; junction bases not matched to a gene: 6. Per the germline V gene, CDR1 is SGHRS and CDR2 is YFSETQ. The CDR3 runs 14 residues.

The V gene is TRBV4-3, the J gene TRBJ1-2, with D hard to call. Germline V lookup: CDR1 LGHNA, CDR2 YSLEER. The V and J ends lost 0 bases and 2 bases respectively, with 10 bases between them. The CDR3 has 15 residues. CDR3 nucleotides: TGCGCCAGCAGCCAAGATTTCGGAGGGAACTATGGCTACACCTTC. It encodes CASSQDFGGNYGYTF.

The chain has TRBV2 and TRBJ1-2, with D maybe TRBD1 (5 bases). Trimming left V 8 bases short and J 7 bases short, with 11 bases between. This CDR3 is built from 11 residues. CDR1 is SNHLY and CDR2 is FYNNEI in the germline V gene. The CDR3 reads CASEEGLGYTF. The CDR3 DNA sequence: TGTGCCAGCGAGGAGGGGCTTGGCTACACCTTC.

J is TRBJ1-2 and V is TRBV24-1, with D perhaps matching TRBD1 (5 bases). Looked up from germline, CDR1 is KGHDR and CDR2 is SFDVKD. Trimming stripped 5 bases from V and 2 bases from J, with 11 bases between. The CDR3 length is 14 residues. CDR3 loop: CATSVGGGNYGYTF. DNA of the CDR3: TGTGCCACCAGTGTTGGGGGAGGGAACTATGGCTACACCTTC.

This clone was recorded only once. The chain has TRBV5-1 and TRBJ2-7; 7 positions agree with TRBD2. V gave up 0 bases and J gave up 3 bases; unmatched junction bases: 3. The CDR3 is 14 amino acids. Germline-derived CDR1 and CDR2 are SGHRS and YFSETQ. This CDR3 is CASSLGAGVYEQYF. Written as DNA, the CDR3 is TGCGCCAGCAGCTTGGGGGCGGGGGTCTACGAGCAGTACTTC.

This clone was observed a few times. V usage is TRBV6-5 and J usage is TRBJ2-3; TRBD2 matches 10 bases. This CDR3 has 14 amino acids. Losses at the gene ends were 7 bases for V and 3 bases for J; bases not matched to a gene: 4. The germline V gene encodes CDR1 MNHEY and CDR2 SVGAGI. The CDR3 sequence: CASTATSGTDTQYF. For the CDR3, the DNA is TGTGCCAGCACGGCGACTAGCGGGACAGATACGCAGTATTTT.

V gene TRBV7-2 combines with J gene TRBJ1-6, with no clear D. CDR3 length: 17 amino acids. CDR1 and CDR2 (germline): SGHTA, FQGNSA. Trimming shortened V by 3 bases and J by 0 bases, and 12 bases separated the two germline ends. CDR3 bases: TGTGCCAGCAGCTTTACCGTACCGGGCTCCTATAATTCACCCCTCCACTTT. Translated: CASSFTVPGSYNSPLHF.

The chain recombines TRBV28 with TRBJ1-1, with 8 bases fitting TRBD1. CDR1 and CDR2 from the germline V gene are MDHEN and SYDVKM. This CDR3 region has 13 residues. V gave up 5 bases and J gave up 6 bases; unmatched junction bases: 5. The CDR3 nucleotides are TGTGCCAGCAGTCCCGGACAGGGCCCTGAAGCTTTCTTT. Translated: CASSPGQGPEAFF.

The chain links TRBV6-5 to TRBJ2-3, with 7 positions matching TRBD1. This CDR3 has 14 amino acids. CDR1 and CDR2 (germline): MNHEY, SVGAGI. V gave up 8 bases and J gave up 3 bases; unmatched junction bases: 8. The CDR3 region has the DNA TGTGCCAGCCTAGTGTCGACAGGGACAGATACGCAGTATTTT. It yields the protein CASLVSTGTDTQYF.

The chain recombines TRBV27 with TRBJ2-3, with D possibly matching TRBD2 (6 bases). The CDR3 has 16 residues. Per germline, CDR1 MNHEY and CDR2 SMNVEV (reference sequence). The germline V and J ends were trimmed by 1 base and 3 bases, with 14 bases remaining between them. The DNA for the CDR3 is TGTGCCAGCAGTTTATACACGGGAGCTGGAACAGATACGCAGTATTTT. Translated, it gives CASSLYTGAGTDTQYF.

The gene calls are TRBV7-9 and TRBJ2-1; 8 nucleotides agree with TRBD2. CDR1 is SEHNR, CDR2 FQNEAQ, per germline (reference sequence). This CDR3 region has 14 residues. V lost 3 bases to trimming and J lost 5 bases; unmatched junction nucleotides: 3. The CDR3 region has the DNA TGTGCCAGCAGCTTGGCGGGAGGAGACAATGAGCAGTTCTTC. Its translation is CASSLAGGDNEQFF.

This chain connects TRBV28 to TRBJ1-3, with TRBD1 identical over 7 bases. CDR1 MDHEN and CDR2 SYDVKM come from the germline V gene. The CDR3 sequence is 15 residues long. The V segment lost 7 bases and the J segment 0 bases; nucleotides outside the gene matches: 6. CDR3 sequence: CASIQGGVSGNTIYF. DNA for the CDR3: TGTGCCAGCATCCAGGGGGGAGTCTCTGGAAACACCATATATTTT.

This rearrangement joins TRBV27 to TRBJ1-5; 7 nucleotides align to TRBD1. The V segment lost 6 bases and the J segment 4 bases; nucleotides outside the gene matches: 9. This CDR3 is built from 15 residues. Germline loops: CDR1 MNHEY, CDR2 SMNVEV (reference sequence). CDR3 sequence reads: CASRGQALVNQPQHF. The DNA of the CDR3 is TGTGCCAGCAGAGGACAGGCCCTCGTGAATCAGCCCCAGCATTTT.

This chain uses TRBV6-6 with TRBJ2-2; D remains ambiguous. V lost 7 bases and J 7 bases, leaving 10 bases between the germline ends. Germline V gene lookup returns CDR1 MNHNY and CDR2 SVGAGI (reference sequence). The CDR3 is 12 amino acids. The CDR3: CASNDPSGELFF. The CDR3 DNA sequence: TGTGCCAGCAATGACCCTAGCGGGGAGCTGTTTTTT.

V gene TRBV5-4 combines with J gene TRBJ2-6, with D perhaps matching TRBD2 (5 bases). This CDR3 comprises 14 residues. Trimming took off 4 bases at V and 1 base at J, with 6 bases between the two ends. The V gene's germline CDR1 is SGHNT and CDR2 YYREEE (reference sequence). CDR3 bases: TGTGCCAGCAGCGGACTTTCTGGGGCCAACGTCCTGACTTTC. It codes for CASSGLSGANVLTF.

There are a few counts of this clone. The chain employs TRBV6-2 or TRBV6-3 and TRBJ2-7, with a tentative D call TRBD2 (5 bases). From germline, CDR1 is MNHEY and CDR2 SVGEGT. CDR3 length equals 13 residues. V lost 4 bases and J 2 bases, leaving 9 bases between the germline ends. The CDR3 DNA reads TGTGCCAGCAGTTTCGGGGAAACCTACGAGCAGTACTTC. Encoded protein: CASSFGETYEQYF.

This rearrangement joins TRBV9 to TRBJ2-1; D is possibly TRBD2 (6 bases). The CDR3 totals 15 residues. V was pared by 3 bases and J by 3 bases, with 13 bases between. The V gene's germline CDR1 is SGDLS and CDR2 YYNGEE. Here the CDR3 reads CASSAREKSYNEQFF. CDR3 sequence (DNA): TGTGCCAGCAGCGCCCGGGAGAAAAGCTACAATGAGCAGTTCTTC. Full variable domain (outside the CDR3, taken from reference TRBV9 and TRBJ2-1): DSGVTQTPKHLITATGQRVTLRCSPRSGDLSVYWYQQSLDQGLQFLIQYYNGEERAKGNILERFSAQQFPDLHSELNLSSLELGDSALYFCASSAREKSYNEQFFGPGTRLTVL.

The V gene is TRBV28, the J gene TRBJ1-2, with a tentative D call TRBD1 (6 bases). The germline V and J ends were trimmed by 8 bases and 4 bases, with 17 bases remaining between them. The germline CDR1 and CDR2 sequences are MDHEN and SYDVKM. The CDR3 has 14 amino acids. CDR3 amino acids: CASQMRGGRYGYTF. The CDR3 bases are TGTGCCAGCCAGATGAGGGGGGGGCGCTATGGCTACACCTTC.

This rearrangement joins TRBV30 to TRBJ1-2, with TRBD1 matching over 8 bases. The CDR3 covers 16 residues. V dropped 2 bases and J dropped 4; count of bases not matched to a gene: 12. Germline V gene lookup returns CDR1 GTSNPN and CDR2 SVGIG (reference sequence). CDR3 in amino acids: CAWSRVQGANRYGYTF. The CDR3 bases are TGTGCCTGGAGTAGGGTGCAGGGGGCGAATCGCTATGGCTACACCTTC.

This clone showed up just once. V and J are TRBV7-9 and TRBJ2-7; D is perhaps TRBD1 (5 bases). Germline CDR1 and CDR2: SEHNR and FQNEAQ (reference sequence). CDR3 length equals 14 residues. The V end lost 6 bases, the J end lost 2 bases, and 14 bases lay between the germline ends. Here the CDR3 DNA reads TGTGCCAGCAGTGGGGCCGACAACCCCTACGAGCAGTACTTC. It translates to CASSGADNPYEQYF.

This clone was seen a single time. The same CDR3 is also encoded by other DNA sequences in this sample. The rearrangement links TRBV5-4 to TRBJ1-4, with D perhaps matching TRBD1 (5 bases). Trimming took off 1 base at V and 2 bases at J, with 6 bases between the two ends. This CDR3 is 14 amino acids long. Germline CDR1 and CDR2: SGHNT and YYREEE (reference sequence). The CDR3: CASSLSGTNEKLFF. The CDR3 bases are TGTGCCAGCAGCTTGTCAGGGACTAATGAAAAACTGTTTTTT. Full variable domain (rest looked up from reference TRBV5-4 and TRBJ1-4): ETGVTQSPTHLIKTRGQQVTLRCSSQSGHNTVSWYQQALGQGPQFIFQYYREEENGRGNFPPRFSGLQFPNYSSELNVNALELDDSALYLCASSLSGTNEKLFFGSGTQLSVL.

The gene calls are TRBV7-2 and TRBJ2-2; 12 nucleotides line up with TRBD2. This CDR3 spans 15 amino acids. Germline CDR1 and CDR2: SGHTA and FQGNSA. Germline trimming cut 3 bases from V and 5 bases from J; bases unmatched to any gene: 1. CDR3 DNA sequence: TGTGCCAGCAGCTTCACTAGCGGGAGGACCGGGGAGCTGTTTTTT. Its translation is CASSFTSGRTGELFF. The full variable domain, rest sourced from reference TRBV7-2 and TRBJ2-2, is GAGVSQSPSNKVTEKGKDVELRCDPISGHTALYWYRQSLGQGLEFLIYFQGNSAPDKSGLPSDRFSAERTGGSVSTLTIQRTQQEDSAVYLCASSFTSGRTGELFFGEGSRLTVL.

The chain combines TRBV9 with TRBJ2-5; 9 nucleotides line up with TRBD1. V dropped 3 bases and J dropped 5; count of bases not matched to a gene: 5. Germline-derived CDR1 and CDR2 are SGDLS and YYNGEE. The CDR3 spans 14 residues. The CDR3 region has the DNA TGTGCCAGCAGCGAACAGGGGGCCAAGGAGACCCAGTACTTC. Residues: CASSEQGAKETQYF.